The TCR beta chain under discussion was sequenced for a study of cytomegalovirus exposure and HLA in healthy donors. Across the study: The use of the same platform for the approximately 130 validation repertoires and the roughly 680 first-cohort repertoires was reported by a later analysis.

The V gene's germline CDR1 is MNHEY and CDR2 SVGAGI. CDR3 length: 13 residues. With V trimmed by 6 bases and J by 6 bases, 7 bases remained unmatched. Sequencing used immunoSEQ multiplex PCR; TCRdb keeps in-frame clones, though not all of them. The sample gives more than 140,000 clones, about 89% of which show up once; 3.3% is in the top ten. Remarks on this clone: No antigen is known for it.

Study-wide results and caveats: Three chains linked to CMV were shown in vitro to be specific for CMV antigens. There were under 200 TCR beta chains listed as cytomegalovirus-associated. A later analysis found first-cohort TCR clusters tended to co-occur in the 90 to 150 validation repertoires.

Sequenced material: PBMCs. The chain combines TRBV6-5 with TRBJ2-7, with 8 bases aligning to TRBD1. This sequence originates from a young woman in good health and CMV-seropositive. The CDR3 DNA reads TGTGCCAGCAGACACGGACAGGGAGGCGAGCAGTACTTC. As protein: CASRHGQGGEQYF.